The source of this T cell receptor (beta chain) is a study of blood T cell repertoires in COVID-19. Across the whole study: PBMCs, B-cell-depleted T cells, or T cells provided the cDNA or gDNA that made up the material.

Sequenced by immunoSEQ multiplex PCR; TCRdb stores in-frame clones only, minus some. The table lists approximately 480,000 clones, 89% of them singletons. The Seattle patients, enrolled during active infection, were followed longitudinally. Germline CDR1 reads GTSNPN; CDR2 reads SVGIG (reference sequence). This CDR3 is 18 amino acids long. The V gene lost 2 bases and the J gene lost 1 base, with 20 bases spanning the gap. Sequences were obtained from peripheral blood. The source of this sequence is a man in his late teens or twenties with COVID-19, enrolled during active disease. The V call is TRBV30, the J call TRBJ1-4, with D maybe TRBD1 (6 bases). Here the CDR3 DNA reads TGTGCCTGGAGTTCCAAACAGGGCCGCGGTGGAACTAATGAAAAACTGTTTTTT. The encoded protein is CAWSSKQGRGGTNEKLFF.